This TCR beta chain appears in the sequencing data of a study of T cell responses to AZD1222 COVID-19 vaccine. Produced via immunoSEQ multiplex PCR; TCRdb's table is partial and in-frame only. The repertoire consists of fewer than 250,000 clones, with under 95% occurring once and the leading ten covering 1%. The CDR3 length is 12 residues. V shed 6 bases and J shed 7 bases, with 10 bases lying between them. The source material was peripheral blood, sampled on day 0 of MenACWY control vaccination. The chain couples TRBV12-3 or TRBV12-4 to TRBJ1-5; D is unclear. The receptor comes from an adult in good health. This CDR3 is CASSTPQQPQHF. The CDR3, as DNA: TGTGCCAGCAGCACCCCCCAACAGCCCCAGCATTTT.